This section outlines one T cell receptor beta chain sequence together with its context. Its matching antigen is unknown. The data are from a study of response to subunit inactivated influenza vaccine. Study results and limitations: New T cells are recruited in small numbers by each seasonal influenza vaccination, according to the authors' suggestion.

V gave up 3 bases and J gave up 4 bases, with 14 bases separating them. The CDR3 loop spans 15 amino acids. CDR1 and CDR2 (germline): SGDLS, YYNGEE. TCRdb independently ran MiXCR on the RT-PCR reads; one entry per CDR3 protein. The table shows about 780,000 distinct CDR3 sequences, with about 18% occurring only once. The rearrangement joins TRBV9 to TRBJ1-5, with a tentative D call TRBD1 (5 bases). This clonotype originated in a man aged 50 or older who received an inactivated influenza vaccine. The sequencing here drew on PBMCs from blood, taken 5 days after vaccination. CDR3 residues: CASSADLDRNQPQHF. DNA of the CDR3: TGTGCCAGCAGCGCAGACCTAGACAGAAATCAGCCCCAGCATTTT.